This T cell receptor beta chain came from a study of blood T cell repertoires in COVID-19. On the study more broadly: Samples taken during acute and convalescent COVID-19 were collected in the United States, Italy and Spain.

Seattle participants joined during active infection and were tracked over time. Measured with immunoSEQ multiplex PCR; TCRdb has only the in-frame clones, and not every one. The sample consists of some 220,000 clones, 83% of them appearing once. Only one count was recorded for this clone. From germline, CDR1 is KGHDR and CDR2 SFDVKD. Trimming took 3 bases from V and 5 from J; bases not matched to a gene: 4. This CDR3 region has 14 residues. Input material: peripheral blood. The chain is built from TRBV24-1 and TRBJ2-3; the match to TRBD1 covers 7 bases. This clonotype was sampled from a woman aged 25 to 39 with COVID-19, enrolled during active disease. The CDR3: CATSDRQGRDTQYF. DNA for the CDR3: TGTGCCACCAGTGATCGACAGGGCAGAGATACGCAGTATTTT.